Listed below are T cell receptor beta chains from one sample, sequenced in a study of T-cell memory formation after mild COVID-19. TCRdb ran MiXCR on the 5' RACE reads and lists one entry per CDR3 protein. The sample holds fewer than 550,000 distinct CDR3 sequences, roughly 20% seen once. The sample consisted of PBMCs or a T cell subset sorted from them (not recorded which). All receptors come from an adult woman who had mild COVID-19 (a few samples of this study predate the infection). Cell type and time point are not known. Both conserved end residues are part of each CDR3. A D gene is named only where the DNA matches it firmly. For some rows the clone size is stated as once, few or many, or as a class when expanded; others skip it.

j_call | d_call | clone_size | v_call | cdr3_aa | cdr3_nt
TRBJ1-2 | NA | few | TRBV24-1 | CATSDPTGTNYGYTF | TGTGCCACCAGTGATCCAACCGGGACTAACTATGGCTACACCTTC
TRBJ2-3 | NA | few | TRBV18 | CASSPLPGSTDTQYF | TGTGCCAGCTCACCACTTCCGGGTAGCACAGATACGCAGTATTTT
TRBJ2-1 | NA | NA | TRBV7-6 | CASSLGRPGEYNEQFF | TGTGCCAGCAGCTTAGGACGGCCAGGGGAATACAATGAGCAGTTCTTC
TRBJ2-7 | NA | NA | TRBV5-1 | CASSLQTTAYEQYF | TGCGCCAGCAGCCTCCAAACGACCGCCTACGAGCAGTACTTC
TRBJ2-1 | NA | NA | TRBV11-3 | CASSSVSNEQFF | TGTGCCAGCAGTTCAGTAAGCAATGAGCAGTTCTTC
TRBJ1-1 | NA | NA | TRBV5-1 | CASSLEVITEAFF | TGCGCCAGCAGCTTGGAGGTTATAACTGAAGCTTTCTTT
TRBJ2-1 | NA | NA | TRBV29-1 | CSVVGLSINEQFF | TGCAGCGTTGTGGGCCTTTCTATCAATGAGCAGTTCTTC
TRBJ2-1 | NA | NA | TRBV4-1 | CASSQGKGTNNEQFF | TGCGCCAGCAGCCAAGGCAAGGGGACCAACAATGAGCAGTTCTTC
TRBJ1-5 | NA | NA | TRBV6-1 | CASSAENQPQHF | TGTGCCAGCAGCGCGGAAAATCAGCCCCAGCATTTT
TRBJ2-7 | TRBD2 | NA | TRBV6-2/TRBV6-3 | CASRRQRDRSSYEQYF | TGTGCCAGCAGGAGACAGCGGGACCGGAGCTCCTACGAGCAGTACTTC
TRBJ1-1 | NA | NA | TRBV12-3/TRBV12-4 | CAGGFGTQNTEAFF | TGTGCCGGGGGATTCGGGACACAGAACACTGAAGCTTTCTTT
TRBJ2-5 | TRBD2 | few | TRBV11-3 | CASRRTSGDHGYF | TGTGCCAGCCGCCGGACTAGCGGGGACCACGGGTACTTC
TRBJ2-6 | TRBD1 | NA | TRBV7-2 | CASSTDRVSGANVLTF | TGTGCCAGCAGCACGGACAGGGTGTCCGGGGCCAACGTCCTGACTTTC
TRBJ1-4 | TRBD1 | many | TRBV20-1 | CSARDRGQARRGGEKLFF | TGCAGTGCTAGAGATCGGGGACAGGCTCGCCGTGGAGGAGAAAAACTGTTTTTT
TRBJ1-2 | NA | NA | TRBV7-2 | CASSSGEGLRYTF | TGTGCCAGCAGCTCCGGGGAGGGGCTCCGCTACACCTTC
TRBJ2-5 | NA | NA | TRBV3-1 | CASSRREQLQETQYF | TGTGCCAGCAGCCGCCGGGAACAGCTTCAAGAGACCCAGTACTTC
TRBJ1-2 | NA | few | TRBV3-1 | CASSQVGINGYTF | TGTGCCAGCAGCCAAGTGGGAATCAATGGCTACACCTTC
TRBJ1-5 | NA | many | TRBV5-1 | CASSPDMGNQPQHF | TGCGCCAGCAGCCCCGATATGGGAAATCAGCCCCAGCATTTT
TRBJ2-7 | TRBD2 | few | TRBV11-2 | CASSGGISGDPSSYEQYF | TGTGCCAGCAGCGGGGGTATTAGCGGGGACCCTTCCTCCTACGAGCAGTACTTC
TRBJ2-3 | NA | few | TRBV19 | CASSMRGNTDTQYF | TGTGCCAGTAGTATGAGAGGGAACACAGATACGCAGTATTTT
TRBJ2-1 | NA | NA | TRBV18 | CASSPRGPLGNNEQFF | TGTGCCAGCTCACCACGGGGCCCCCTGGGTAACAATGAGCAGTTCTTC
TRBJ1-1 | NA | few | TRBV7-2 | CASSLGSVTEAFF | TGTGCCAGCAGCTTAGGGTCGGTCACTGAAGCTTTCTTT
TRBJ1-2 | NA | few | TRBV6-1 | CASSEHPWDGYTF | TGTGCCAGCAGTGAACATCCGTGGGATGGCTACACCTTC
TRBJ1-2 | NA | few | TRBV29-1 | CSVGISSTGYTF | TGCAGCGTTGGTATTTCTTCGACTGGCTACACCTTC
TRBJ2-1 | NA | NA | TRBV29-1 | CSVEEVGGPSGYNEQFF | TGCAGCGTTGAAGAGGTGGGGGGGCCTAGCGGATACAATGAGCAGTTCTTC
TRBJ2-5 | TRBD1 | few | TRBV9 | CASSVGTGEETQYF | TGTGCCAGCAGCGTAGGGACAGGGGAAGAGACCCAGTACTTC
TRBJ1-5 | NA | NA | TRBV5-6 | CASSLGHGRNQPQHF | TGTGCCAGCAGCTTGGGACACGGTCGCAATCAGCCCCAGCATTTT
TRBJ1-1 | TRBD1 | few | TRBV2 | CASSLDGTVGSQSSAFF | TGTGCCAGCAGCTTAGATGGGACAGTGGGGTCTCAGAGTTCGGCTTTCTTT
TRBJ2-7 | NA | NA | TRBV9 | CASSVDGRSSYEQYF | TGTGCCAGCAGCGTAGATGGCAGGAGCTCCTACGAGCAGTACTTC
TRBJ1-2 | NA | NA | TRBV6-6 | CASSRTEANYGYTF | TGTGCCAGCAGCCGGACAGAAGCTAACTATGGCTACACCTTC
TRBJ2-5 | NA | NA | TRBV27 | CASSPGRAQYF | TGTGCCAGCAGCCCTGGAAGAGCCCAGTACTTC
TRBJ2-7 | NA | NA | TRBV15 | CATSRVVGYEQYF | TGTGCCACCAGCAGAGTTGTCGGCTACGAGCAGTACTTC
TRBJ1-2 | TRBD1 | NA | TRBV3-1 | CASSPQLQGALGGYTF | TGTGCCAGCAGTCCACAACTGCAGGGGGCGTTGGGCGGCTACACCTTC
TRBJ2-1 | NA | NA | TRBV12-3/TRBV12-4 | CASRARDAFLLF | TGTGCCAGCAGGGCCCGGGACGCCTTCCTACTCTTC
TRBJ2-3 | NA | NA | TRBV6-5 | CASRMSTDTQYF | TGTGCCAGCAGGATGAGCACAGATACGCAGTATTTT
TRBJ2-3 | TRBD2 | few | TRBV11-2 | CASSFQGLAVRGADTQYF | TGTGCCAGCAGCTTCCAGGGACTAGCGGTTCGCGGCGCAGATACGCAGTATTTT
TRBJ2-7 | TRBD1 | few | TRBV4-3 | CASSRFMGTEFGSYEQYF | TGCGCCAGCAGCCGATTTATGGGGACAGAGTTTGGCTCCTACGAGCAGTACTTC
TRBJ2-3 | NA | NA | TRBV9 | CASSLEHTDTQYF | TGTGCCAGCAGCCTGGAACACACAGATACGCAGTATTTT
TRBJ1-2 | NA | NA | TRBV5-5 | CASSLVPGDVYGYTF | TGTGCCAGCAGCTTGGTGCCCGGGGACGTCTATGGCTACACCTTC
TRBJ2-7 | NA | NA | TRBV10-3 | CAISEFQGGYEQYF | TGTGCCATCAGTGAGTTCCAGGGTGGGTACGAGCAGTACTTC
TRBJ1-1 | TRBD1 | NA | TRBV6-1 | CASSTPGTDF | TGTGCCAGCAGTACGCCCGGGACAGACTTT
TRBJ2-1 | NA | few | TRBV6-5 | CASSAGRYNEQFF | TGTGCCAGCAGTGCAGGCCGGTACAATGAGCAGTTCTTC
TRBJ1-1 | TRBD1 | NA | TRBV5-1 | CASSLDNGQGFAFF | TGCGCCAGCAGCTTGGATAATGGACAGGGCTTCGCTTTCTTT
TRBJ2-7 | NA | NA | TRBV4-3 | CASSLTWGMTYEQYF | TGCGCCAGCAGCCTCACTTGGGGGATGACCTACGAGCAGTACTTC
TRBJ1-1 | NA | few | TRBV12-3/TRBV12-4 | CASSLLGGSGGTEAFF | TGTGCCAGCAGTTTACTAGGGGGGTCCGGGGGGACTGAAGCTTTCTTT
TRBJ2-4 | TRBD2 | NA | TRBV7-9 | CASSLVTGGLRKNIQYF | TGTGCCAGCAGCTTAGTTACGGGAGGCCTCAGAAAAAACATTCAGTACTTC
TRBJ1-1 | TRBD1 | many | TRBV10-2 | CASNKGAPRGTEAFF | TGCGCCAGCAATAAGGGGGCACCGAGGGGCACTGAAGCTTTCTTT
TRBJ2-7 | NA | few | TRBV9 | CASSVGGENPYEQYF | TGTGCCAGCAGCGTAGGAGGGGAAAATCCCTACGAGCAGTACTTC
TRBJ2-5 | TRBD2 | NA | TRBV11-2 | CASSLDSWGLAETQYF | TGTGCCAGCAGCTTAGACAGCTGGGGACTAGCCGAGACCCAGTACTTC
TRBJ2-5 | NA | few | TRBV7-8 | CASSPTRTDPRF | TGTGCCAGCAGCCCTACACGGACAGACCCCCGGTTC
TRBJ1-2 | NA | once | TRBV18 | CASSPISRELNYGYTF | TGTGCCAGCTCACCAATCTCCAGAGAGTTAAACTATGGCTACACCTTC
TRBJ2-2 | NA | few | TRBV10-3 | CATSTANTGELFF | TGTGCCACCTCTACAGCAAACACCGGGGAGCTGTTTTTT
TRBJ2-7 | TRBD1 | NA | TRBV29-1 | CSVEAAGGMNEQYF | TGCAGCGTTGAAGCGGCAGGGGGCATGAACGAGCAGTACTTC
TRBJ2-7 | NA | NA | TRBV11-3 | CASSSGHGTNYEQYF | TGTGCCAGCAGCTCGGGGCACGGGACAAACTACGAGCAGTACTTC
TRBJ2-1 | NA | few | TRBV20-1 | CSARGSRGDHEQFF | TGCAGTGCTAGAGGATCCAGGGGGGATCATGAGCAGTTCTTC
TRBJ1-2 | NA | NA | TRBV5-5 | CASSSTSRDRLANYGYTF | TGTGCCAGCAGCTCGACCTCCCGGGACCGTCTTGCTAACTATGGCTACACCTTC
TRBJ2-7 | NA | many | TRBV2 | CASRGGPSYEQYF | TGTGCCAGCAGGGGGGGTCCCTCCTACGAGCAGTACTTC
TRBJ2-1 | NA | NA | TRBV24-1 | CATSDLQQAGHLNEQFF | TGTGCCACCAGTGATTTGCAGCAAGCCGGACACCTCAATGAGCAGTTCTTC
TRBJ2-5 | TRBD1 | few | TRBV24-1 | CATSDLGQSRKETQYF | TGTGCCACCAGTGACCTGGGACAGAGCAGGAAAGAGACCCAGTACTTC
TRBJ1-1 | TRBD1 | few | TRBV29-1 | CSVLPGTAKNTEAFF | TGCAGCGTGCTGCCCGGGACAGCTAAGAACACTGAAGCTTTCTTT